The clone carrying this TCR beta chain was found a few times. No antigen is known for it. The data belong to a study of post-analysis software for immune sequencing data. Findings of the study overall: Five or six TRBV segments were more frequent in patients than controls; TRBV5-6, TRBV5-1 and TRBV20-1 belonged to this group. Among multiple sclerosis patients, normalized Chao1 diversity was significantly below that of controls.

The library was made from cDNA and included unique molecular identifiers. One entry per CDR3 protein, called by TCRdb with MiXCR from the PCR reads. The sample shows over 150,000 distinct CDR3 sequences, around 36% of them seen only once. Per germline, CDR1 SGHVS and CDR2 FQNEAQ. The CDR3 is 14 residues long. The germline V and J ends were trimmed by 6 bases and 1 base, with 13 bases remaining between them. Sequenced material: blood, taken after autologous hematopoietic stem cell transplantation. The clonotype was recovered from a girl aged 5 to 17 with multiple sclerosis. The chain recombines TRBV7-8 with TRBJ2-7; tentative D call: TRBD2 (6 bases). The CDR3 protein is CASSQTRVSYEQYF. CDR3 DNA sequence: TGTGCCAGCAGTCAGACTAGAGTATCCTACGAGCAGTACTTC.